Below are 31 T cell receptor beta chains sequenced from a single sample in a study of Ad26.COV2.S vaccination and SARS-CoV-2 variants. The treatment is: some 19 received Ad26.COV2.S at low or high dose, single or two shots; 5 received placebo; per-sample allocation not given. After the first vaccine or placebo injection, samples were drawn on day 63. Data came from immunoSEQ multiplex PCR; TCRdb stores just in-frame clones and leaves some out. The sample includes about 400,000 clones, around nine tenths of them seen just once. The specimen comprised peripheral blood, sampled in a trial of Ad26.COV2.S vaccine versus placebo. The origin of the receptors is a person between 18 and 59 years old who received the Ad26.COV2.S COVID-19 vaccine or a placebo.

The chain combines TRBV5-1 with TRBJ1-1, with 7 bases matching TRBD1. Germline CDR1 and CDR2: SGHRS and YFSETQ. This CDR3 is built from 16 residues. J lost 1 base, V lost 0 bases, and 6 bases had no gene match. The CDR3 DNA reads TGCGCCAGCAGCTTGGCCACCGACAGGGCGAACACTGAAGCTTTCTTT. Protein: CASSLATDRANTEAFF.

V usage is TRBV15 and J usage is TRBJ1-4, with 10 bases fitting TRBD1. CDR1 is LNHNV and CDR2 is YYDKDF in the germline V gene (reference sequence). CDR3 size: 15 residues. V was pared by 4 bases and J by 8 bases, with 7 bases of the junction left unmatched. The CDR3 here is CATSTGTGVKEKLFF. The CDR3 DNA is TGTGCCACCAGCACTGGGACAGGGGTGAAAGAAAAACTGTTTTTT.

This chain joins TRBV10-2 and TRBJ1-5, with D uncertain. The length of the CDR3 is 13 residues. Between the trimmed V and J ends, which lost 10 bases and 7 bases, there was a span of 17 bases. Germline lookup yields CDR1 WSHSY and CDR2 SAAADI. The CDR3 here is CATSTQGGQPQHF. Here the CDR3 DNA reads TGCGCCACCTCGACCCAAGGCGGGCAGCCCCAGCATTTT.

This clone was counted between two and nine times. J is TRBJ1-5 and V is TRBV19; weak D call: TRBD1 (6 bases). With 1 base removed from V and 4 bases from J, the gap between germline ends came to 14 bases. The CDR3 extends over 16 amino acids. The germline V gene encodes CDR1 LNHDA and CDR2 SQIVND (reference sequence). The CDR3 nucleotides read TGTGCCAGTAGTATAGGATCAGGGGTGATAAATCAGCCCCAGCATTTT. Translation: CASSIGSGVINQPQHF.

In DNA form, the CDR3 reads TGTGCCAGCAGGGAGGGAACCTATAATTCACCCCTCCACTTT. Its translation is CASREGTYNSPLHF. This chain connects TRBV2 to TRBJ1-6; D gene unclear. V lost 6 bases to trimming and J lost 2 bases, with 8 bases between them. The CDR3 consists of 14 residues. Germline CDR1 is SNHLY and CDR2 is FYNNEI.

The chain links TRBV7-3 to TRBJ1-3; 10 positions agree with TRBD1. CDR3 length equals 15 residues. Germline V lookup: CDR1 SGHTA, CDR2 FQGTGA. J gave up 2 bases and V 5 bases, and 3 bases lay outside the gene matches. CDR3 sequence (DNA): TGTGCCAGCAGCCGGGGGACAGGGGCTGGAAACACCATATATTTT. Translating gives CASSRGTGAGNTIYF.

The V call is TRBV19, the J call TRBJ2-1; 10 positions agree with TRBD2. Trimming took 5 bases from V and 10 from J; bases not matched to a gene: 8. Per germline, CDR1 LNHDA and CDR2 SQIVND (reference sequence). The CDR3 loop spans 14 amino acids. The CDR3: CASSPSGRAGEQFF. CDR3 coding DNA: TGTGCCAGTAGTCCCAGCGGGAGGGCGGGAGAGCAGTTCTTC.

This clone came up a few times. The chain has TRBV28 and TRBJ1-3; D is unclear. The CDR3 covers 14 residues. In germline, CDR1 is MDHEN, CDR2 SYDVKM. Between the trimmed V and J ends, which lost 5 bases and 0 bases, there was a span of 8 bases. The CDR3 bases are TGTGCCAGCAGTATCACCGGCTCTGGAAACACCATATATTTT. Translated: CASSITGSGNTIYF.

V is TRBV11-3 and J is TRBJ2-2; D gene unclear. Trimming took 4 bases from V and 3 from J, leaving 6 bases between them. Germline V gives CDR1 SGHNT, CDR2 YENEEA. This CDR3 contains 13 residues. CDR3 residues: CASSYGDTGELFF. As DNA, the CDR3 is TGTGCCAGCAGCTACGGAGACACCGGGGAGCTGTTTTTT. Together with reference TRBV11-3 and TRBJ2-2, the CDR3 gives the full variable domain: EAGVVQSPRYKIIEKKQPVAFWCNPISGHNTLYWYLQNLGQGPELLIRYENEEAVDDSQLPKDRFSAERLKGVDSTLKIQPAELGDSAVYLCASSYGDTGELFFGEGSRLTVL.

This rearrangement joins TRBV4-1 to TRBJ1-5; D might be TRBD1 (6 bases). Per the germline V gene, CDR1 is MGHRA and CDR2 is YSYEKL. CDR3 length: 15 residues. V lost 4 bases, J lost 4 bases, and 14 bases lay in between. The CDR3 nucleotides are TGCGCCAGCAGCCTGGTCCCAGGGGCAAATCAGCCCCAGCATTTT. It yields the protein CASSLVPGANQPQHF.

The chain recombines TRBV11-3 with TRBJ2-3, with a weak D call TRBD2 (5 bases). Trimming removed 2 bases from V and 3 bases from J, with 15 bases in between. Germline loops: CDR1 SGHNT, CDR2 YENEEA. The CDR3 extends over 16 amino acids. The CDR3, as DNA: TGTGCCAGCAGCTTAAGGGATTTACTAGTTACAGATACGCAGTATTTT. Residues: CASSLRDLLVTDTQYF. Supplemented by reference TRBV11-3 and TRBJ2-3, the full variable domain reads EAGVVQSPRYKIIEKKQPVAFWCNPISGHNTLYWYLQNLGQGPELLIRYENEEAVDDSQLPKDRFSAERLKGVDSTLKIQPAELGDSAVYLCASSLRDLLVTDTQYFGPGTRLTVL.

The CDR3 nucleotides read TGTGCCAGCGCAATAGGGGCTGAGACCCAGTACTTC. Its translation: CASAIGAETQYF. This chain connects TRBV7-2 to TRBJ2-5, with a possible D match to TRBD1 (5 bases). Germline V CDR1 and CDR2: SGHTA, FQGNSA. Trimming pared 8 bases from V and 5 bases from J, leaving 12 bases between. This CDR3 is built from 12 residues.

The V call is TRBV25-1, the J call TRBJ2-2, with a weak D call TRBD1 (5 bases). The CDR3 runs to 13 residues. Germline CDR1 is MGHDK and CDR2 is SYGVNS. V lost 4 bases and J lost 6, with 9 bases in between. In nucleotides, the CDR3 is TGTGCCAGCAGTGGAACAGGTGCCGGGGAGCTGTTTTTT. It codes for CASSGTGAGELFF.

V and J are TRBV28 and TRBJ2-7; TRBD1 is a possible D gene (6 bases). Trimming pared 6 bases from V and 4 bases from J, leaving 10 bases between. The CDR3 extends over 12 amino acids. Germline loops: CDR1 MDHEN, CDR2 SYDVKM. The CDR3 loop reads CASRGGQYEQYF. CDR3 nucleotide sequence: TGTGCCAGCAGAGGAGGACAGTACGAGCAGTACTTC.

The gene calls are TRBV10-3 and TRBJ2-7; D gene unclear. Germline CDR1 and CDR2: ENHRY and SYGVKD. The CDR3 covers 14 residues. The V and J ends lost 6 bases and 4 bases respectively, with 16 bases between them. The CDR3 DNA sequence: TGTGCCATCAGAAGCAGAAAGGTCCCTTACGAGCAGTACTTC. Translated: CAIRSRKVPYEQYF.

The chain uses TRBV5-1 and TRBJ1-2; D unresolved. The germline V and J ends were trimmed by 2 bases and 7 bases, with 6 bases remaining between them. This CDR3 spans 11 amino acids. In germline, CDR1 is SGHRS, CDR2 YFSETQ. This CDR3 reads CASSFQGGYTF. CDR3 DNA sequence: TGCGCCAGCAGCTTCCAAGGTGGCTACACCTTC.

The V call is TRBV19, the J call TRBJ1-4; 10 positions match TRBD1. The germline gives CDR1 LNHDA, CDR2 SQIVND (reference sequence). Trimming cost V 5 bases and J 7 bases; bases outside gene matches: 4. CDR3 length: 14 residues. The CDR3 bases are TGTGCCAGTAGTGTGGGACAGGGGAGTGAAAAACTGTTTTTT. Its translation is CASSVGQGSEKLFF.

The chain is built from TRBV5-5 and TRBJ2-5; a possible D gene is TRBD1 (6 bases). Germline values: CDR1 SGHKS, CDR2 YYEKEE (reference sequence). The ends were cut back, 2 bases at V and 5 bases at J, with 10 bases in the middle. There are 13 residues in the CDR3. The CDR3 DNA follows: TGTGCCAGCAGCTTCGTGGGGGCCGAGACCCAGTACTTC. Amino acids: CASSFVGAETQYF.

The J gene is TRBJ1-3, the V gene TRBV11-2; D remains unclear. This CDR3 comprises 15 residues. V dropped 4 bases and J dropped 0 bases, with 10 bases sitting between them. Germline CDR1 SGHAT, CDR2 FQNNGV. DNA for the CDR3: TGTGCCAGCAGCTCTGCCCTAGGCTCTGGAAACACCATATATTTT. Translated, it gives CASSSALGSGNTIYF.

The chain uses TRBV7-8 and TRBJ2-6; 8 bases line up with TRBD1. The J segment lost 3 bases and the V segment lost 1 base, leaving 5 bases of the junction unmatched. Germline CDR1 is SGHVS and CDR2 is FQNEAQ. CDR3 length equals 17 residues. CDR3: CASSLGQGMSGANVLTF. The CDR3 DNA reads as TGTGCCAGCAGCTTAGGACAGGGGATGAGTGGGGCCAACGTCCTGACTTTC.

The genes are TRBV21-1 and TRBJ2-3; TRBD2, the D gene given by the table, was not confirmed from the DNA. TRBV21-1 is deemed a pseudogene. This CDR3 has 16 residues. CDR3 DNA sequence: TGTGCCAGCAGCAAAGGTTGGCGGGCCGCGGCGGATACGCAGTATTTT. Translating gives CASSKGWRAAADTQYF.

This clone has a single count. This chain joins TRBV28 and TRBJ2-1, with a weak D call TRBD2 (6 bases). Germline V CDR1 and CDR2: MDHEN, SYDVKM. The CDR3 is 14 residues long. The ends were cut back, 3 bases at V and 7 bases at J, with 13 bases in the middle. The DNA of the CDR3 is TGTGCCAGCAGTTTCGGAGGGAGTAGGAATGAGCAGTTCTTC. This encodes CASSFGGSRNEQFF.

This clone occurred a few times. The chain uses TRBV7-2 and TRBJ2-5; 7 bases are shared with TRBD2. V dropped 3 bases and J dropped 4; count of bases not matched to a gene: 11. The germline gives CDR1 SGHTA, CDR2 FQGNSA. CDR3 length: 16 residues. The CDR3 coding sequence is TGTGCCAGCAGCTTGATGAGTGGGAGGGGAAGAGAGACCCAGTACTTC. The encoded protein is CASSLMSGRGRETQYF.

This chain links TRBV2 with TRBJ1-5; no clear D gene. V was shortened by 5 bases and J by 2 bases, with 13 bases between the two germline ends. The germline CDR1 and CDR2 sequences are SNHLY and FYNNEI. This CDR3 has 15 residues. CDR3 nucleotides: TGTGCCAGCAGTTCCGACGGTGGGGGCAATCAGCCCCAGCATTTT. The encoded protein is CASSSDGGGNQPQHF.

J is TRBJ2-2 and V is TRBV5-6; D not certain. Trimming removed 0 bases from V and 5 bases from J, with 11 bases in between. Germline V gene lookup returns CDR1 SGHDT and CDR2 YYEEEE. This CDR3 spans 15 amino acids. CDR3 residues: CASSLEPTGTGELFF. Written as DNA, the CDR3 is TGTGCCAGCAGCTTGGAACCGACTGGTACCGGGGAGCTGTTTTTT.

This clone was detected a few times. This chain connects TRBV7-2 to TRBJ2-6, with no clear D. Germline V lookup: CDR1 SGHTA, CDR2 FQGNSA. The CDR3 loop spans 16 amino acids. V lost 2 bases and J 0 bases, leaving 8 bases between the germline ends. For the CDR3, the DNA is TGTGCCAGCAGCTTACTCGGTCCCTCTGGGGCCAACGTCCTGACTTTC. Its protein product is CASSLLGPSGANVLTF.

This clone came up a few times. The same CDR3 can be traced to other DNA sequences in this sample. This sequence joins TRBV6-4 and TRBJ2-1, with 14 bases fitting TRBD2. This CDR3 region has 16 residues. Germline assignment: CDR1 MRHNA and CDR2 SNTAGT. V was pared by 0 bases and J by 6 bases, with 1 base of the junction left unmatched. In DNA, the CDR3 is TGTGCCAGCAGTGACTCCGGGACTAGCGGGAGCAATGAGCAGTTCTTC. Residues: CASSDSGTSGSNEQFF.

The CDR3 nucleotides are TGTGCCAGCAGTATACAGGGTAGTAGGAGACAGTACTTC. Amino acids: CASSIQGSRRQYF. The chain is built from TRBV28 and TRBJ2-7, with D tentatively TRBD1 (6 bases). Germline assignment: CDR1 MDHEN and CDR2 SYDVKM. The CDR3 sequence is 13 residues long. V shed 5 bases and J shed 10 bases, with 18 bases lying between them.

This chain uses TRBV6-1 with TRBJ2-7; 12 nucleotides agree with TRBD2. The CDR3 is 15 amino acids. J was trimmed by 2 bases and V by 2 bases; bases with no gene match: 1. Germline CDR1 and CDR2: MNHNS and SASEGT. CDR3 sequence (DNA): TGTGCCAGCAGTGAACGGACTAGCGGGGCCTACGAGCAGTACTTC. Translating gives CASSERTSGAYEQYF.

This clone was observed a single time. The chain is built from TRBV9 and TRBJ2-7, with 9 bases matching TRBD2. Germline V gene sequence: CDR1 SGDLS, CDR2 YYNGEE. Trimming removed 0 bases from V and 3 bases from J; junction bases left unmatched: 7. The CDR3 sequence is 16 residues long. The CDR3 sequence is CASSVDGGRARYEQYF. CDR3 nucleotides: TGTGCCAGCAGCGTAGATGGCGGGAGGGCCCGCTACGAGCAGTACTTC.

The CDR3 nucleotides are TGTGCCACGAAATGGACAGGCTCTGGAAACACCATATATTTT. This translates into CATKWTGSGNTIYF. This rearrangement joins TRBV19 to TRBJ1-3, with TRBD1 matching over 7 bases. CDR1 is LNHDA and CDR2 is SQIVND in the germline V gene (reference sequence). With 10 bases clipped from V and 0 bases from J, the junction kept 6 bases outside the gene matches. The CDR3 is made up of 14 amino acids.